The rows below give T cell receptor beta chains drawn from one sample of a study of T cell responses to AZD1222 COVID-19 vaccine. Using immunoSEQ multiplex PCR, the repertoire was profiled, and TCRdb retains in-frame clones only, with some absent. The table shows about 160,000 clones, with about 90% occurring only once. This specimen consisted of peripheral blood, obtained 28 days after the second AZD1222 dose. The receptors were sampled from an adult who received the AZD1222 COVID-19 vaccine. The CDR3 runs from the conserved cysteine through the conserved F or W. The D gene is left open where the match is weak. Where a row states a size, it is once, few, many or the class of an expanded clone; other rows omit it.

>TRBV29-1|-|TRBJ1-1|-
CSVEDAGQNTEAFF
TGCAGCGTTGAAGATGCGGGTCAGAACACTGAAGCTTTCTTT
>TRBV18|TRBD1|TRBJ1-3|-
CASSPLGTDARESSGNTIYF
TGTGCCAGCTCACCCCTAGGGACAGATGCCCGCGAGAGCTCTGGAAACACCATATATTTT
>TRBV4-3|TRBD2|TRBJ2-2|-
CASSQAGTSGLTGELFF
TGCGCCAGCAGCCAAGCTGGGACTAGCGGCCTAACCGGGGAGCTGTTTTTT
>TRBV5-4|-|TRBJ1-1|-
CASSFMAGNTEAFF
TGTGCCAGCAGCTTTATGGCAGGGAACACTGAAGCTTTCTTT
>TRBV3-1/TRBV3-2|-|TRBJ1-3|-
CASSQESEFPGNTIYF
TGTGCCAGCAGCCAAGAGTCGGAGTTCCCTGGAAACACCATATATTTT
>TRBV30|-|TRBJ1-1|-
CAWRGRGWTEAFF
TGTGCCTGGAGAGGACGGGGGTGGACTGAAGCTTTCTTT
>TRBV4-1|TRBD2|TRBJ2-5|-
CASSQDVLSGGEETQYF
TGCGCCAGCAGCCAAGACGTACTTAGCGGGGGGGAAGAGACCCAGTACTTC
>TRBV3-1/TRBV3-2|TRBD1|TRBJ1-6|-
CASSQAPQGAHPKGDSPLHF
TGTGCCAGCAGCCAAGCCCCACAGGGGGCGCACCCCAAAGGTGATTCACCCCTCCACTTT
>TRBV7-8|-|TRBJ1-6|-
CASSFTATSSYNSPLHF
TGTGCCAGCAGCTTTACAGCGACGAGCTCCTATAATTCACCCCTCCACTTT
>TRBV18|-|TRBJ1-1|once
CASSSDSVNTEAFF
TGTGCCAGCTCAAGCGACAGCGTGAACACTGAAGCTTTCTTT
>TRBV6-4|TRBD1|TRBJ1-1|-
CASSVDRVTEAFF
TGTGCCAGCAGTGTAGACAGGGTCACTGAAGCTTTCTTT
>TRBV13|-|TRBJ1-1|few
CASSLRGEDTEAFF
TGTGCCAGCAGCCTGCGGGGGGAGGACACTGAAGCTTTCTTT
>TRBV7-8|TRBD1|TRBJ2-1|-
CASSLARDRYNEQFF
TGTGCCAGCAGCTTAGCCCGGGACAGGTACAATGAGCAGTTCTTC
>TRBV6-2/TRBV6-3|-|TRBJ1-5|-
CASSSRLGGSHQPQHF
TGTGCCAGCAGCTCGAGACTAGGGGGAAGCCATCAGCCCCAGCATTTT
>TRBV21-1|-|TRBJ2-7|-
CASSKDLQETNYEQYF
TGTGCCAGCAGCAAAGACCTTCAAGAGACTAACTACGAGCAGTACTTC
>TRBV29-1|-|TRBJ2-5|-
CSGTGTETETQYF
TGCAGCGGCACCGGGACGGAAACGGAGACCCAGTACTTC
>TRBV7-2|TRBD2|TRBJ2-1|-
CASSLFSGGPNEQFF
TGTGCCAGCAGCTTATTTAGCGGGGGCCCCAATGAGCAGTTCTTC
>TRBV10-3|-|TRBJ1-4|-
CAIRGGGPTTNEKLFF
TGTGCCATCAGAGGGGGGGGGCCGACAACTAATGAAAAACTGTTTTTT
>TRBV14|-|TRBJ1-2|-
CASSPAGRGYGYTF
TGTGCCAGCAGCCCGGCGGGCAGGGGCTATGGCTACACCTTC
>TRBV5-5|-|TRBJ1-1|few
CASSSSGTRTAEAFF
TGTGCCAGCAGTTCCTCCGGGACAAGAACAGCTGAAGCTTTCTTT
>TRBV5-1|TRBD2|TRBJ2-4|-
CASSLGVSAGGGNIQYF
TGCGCCAGCAGCTTGGGAGTGTCGGCGGGGGGCGGAAACATTCAGTACTTC
>TRBV11-2|-|TRBJ2-7|-
CASSLGGGGVSYEQYF
TGTGCCAGCAGCTTAGGTGGAGGGGGGGTCTCCTACGAGCAGTACTTC
>TRBV4-2|TRBD2|TRBJ2-7|-
CASSQSPPLGLAGEQYEQYF
TGTGCCAGCAGCCAATCTCCTCCCCTGGGACTAGCGGGAGAACAGTATGAGCAGTACTTC
>TRBV10-3|TRBD1|TRBJ1-2|once
CAITPGQGTGYTF
TGTGCCATCACCCCGGGACAGGGAACCGGCTACACCTTC